These 32 T cell receptor beta chains share one sample of origin, sequenced in a study of cytomegalovirus exposure and HLA in healthy donors. Sequencing was performed with immunoSEQ multiplex PCR; in TCRdb, only in-frame clones are kept and a portion is missing. In the table there are roughly 120,000 clones, just under 95% of which are singletons. The sequenced material came from PBMCs. The receptors were gathered from a woman aged 18-30 years in good health and CMV-seronegative.

This clone was seen more than once but under ten times. The rearrangement joins TRBV5-1 to TRBJ1-3; D call uncertain. The CDR3 is 15 amino acids. Germline-derived CDR1 and CDR2 are SGHRS and YFSETQ. V was clipped by 0 bases and J by 0 bases, with 7 bases between them. The CDR3 sequence is CASSLGESSGNTIYF. CDR3 nucleotides: TGCGCCAGCAGCTTGGGAGAGAGCTCTGGAAACACCATATATTTT.

The rearrangement joins TRBV5-1 to TRBJ2-7; the D gene is possibly TRBD1 (5 bases). Between the trimmed V and J ends, which lost 2 bases and 5 bases, there was a span of 14 bases. Germline V gene sequence: CDR1 SGHRS, CDR2 YFSETQ. This CDR3 contains 14 residues. CDR3 residues: CASSFRAQGNEQYF. CDR3 nucleotides: TGCGCCAGCAGCTTTCGAGCCCAGGGTAACGAGCAGTACTTC.

V usage is TRBV7-2 and J usage is TRBJ2-7; D remains ambiguous. CDR1 and CDR2 (germline): SGHTA, FQGNSA. The V end was cut by 6 bases, the J end by 3 bases, with 21 bases between. The CDR3 extends over 16 amino acids. The CDR3 here is CASSLDHSNYFYEQYF. CDR3 in DNA: TGTGCCAGCAGTCTCGACCATTCGAACTACTTCTACGAGCAGTACTTC.

The chain combines TRBV28 with TRBJ2-3, with D possibly being TRBD2 (5 bases). The ends were cut back, 6 bases at V and 8 bases at J, with 24 bases in the middle. Germline assignment: CDR1 MDHEN and CDR2 SYDVKM. The CDR3 sequence is 16 residues long. The CDR3, as DNA: TGTGCCAGCAGCTCGTGGTCCGGGGAAGACACGGGTACGCAGTATTTT. It yields the protein CASSSWSGEDTGTQYF. The full variable domain, rest sourced from reference TRBV28 and TRBJ2-3, is DVKVTQSSRYLVKRTGEKVFLECVQDMDHENMFWYRQDPGLGLRLIYFSYDVKMKEKGDIPEGYSVSREKKERFSLILESASTNQTSMYLCASSSWSGEDTGTQYFGPGTRLTVL.

V gene TRBV6-1 combines with J gene TRBJ1-2; weak D call: TRBD1 (5 bases). CDR3 length equals 13 residues. Germline V CDR1 and CDR2: MNHNS, SASEGT. The V and J ends lost 6 bases and 9 bases respectively, with 17 bases between them. Written as DNA, the CDR3 is TGTGCCAGCAGGACCCAGGGTTTTGAGAGCTACACCTTC. Amino acid sequence: CASRTQGFESYTF.

The chain has TRBV4-1 and TRBJ2-1, with TRBD2 matching 11 bases. The CDR3 length is 15 residues. The V segment lost 5 bases and the J segment 4 bases; nucleotides outside the gene matches: 4. The V gene's germline CDR1 is MGHRA and CDR2 YSYEKL. The CDR3 sequence: CASSVTSGSYNEQFF. Written as DNA, the CDR3 is TGCGCCAGCAGCGTTACTAGCGGGAGTTACAATGAGCAGTTCTTC.

This sequence joins TRBV25-1 and TRBJ1-4, with 7 nucleotides matching TRBD1. The germline V gene encodes CDR1 MGHDK and CDR2 SYGVNS. This CDR3 contains 15 residues. V trimming: 6 bases; J trimming: 8 bases; junction bases outside the gene matches: 12. CDR3 sequence reads: CASSHRTGQIEKLFF. The CDR3 nucleotides read TGTGCCAGCAGCCACCGGACAGGTCAGATCGAAAAACTGTTTTTT.

This sequence joins TRBV30 and TRBJ2-2; D might be TRBD2 (6 bases). Per germline, CDR1 GTSNPN and CDR2 SVGIG (reference sequence). This CDR3 has 15 residues. V lost 7 bases and J lost 4, with 19 bases in between. Written as DNA, the CDR3 is TGTGCCTCACGTCTGGCGGGATCGATCACCGGGGAGCTGTTTTTT. Translation: CASRLAGSITGELFF.

CDR3 DNA: TGTGCCAGTAGTCAGGGCAGATCTACTAACTATGGCTACACCTTC. Amino acid sequence: CASSQGRSTNYGYTF. This chain uses TRBV19 with TRBJ1-2; D may be TRBD1 (5 bases). Trimming shortened V by 5 bases and J by 0 bases, and 13 bases separated the two germline ends. This CDR3 has 15 residues. Germline loops: CDR1 LNHDA, CDR2 SQIVND (reference sequence).

The sample holds a few counts of this clone. This chain links TRBV9 with TRBJ2-2; perhaps TRBD2 as D (5 bases). V dropped 4 bases and J dropped 0 bases, with 13 bases sitting between them. Germline V gene sequence: CDR1 SGDLS, CDR2 YYNGEE. The CDR3 has 16 amino acids. Here the CDR3 DNA reads TGTGCCAGCAGCCCTCGAGAGGGCGCGAACACCGGGGAGCTGTTTTTT. It codes for CASSPREGANTGELFF.

The chain carries TRBV19 and TRBJ2-3; TRBD2 aligns across 10 bases. The CDR3 has 15 residues. V trimming: 5 bases; J trimming: 0 bases; junction bases outside the gene matches: 2. Germline-derived CDR1 and CDR2 are LNHDA and SQIVND (reference sequence). CDR3 protein: CASSLSGGSTDTQYF. Here the CDR3 DNA reads TGTGCCAGTAGTCTTAGCGGGGGGAGCACAGATACGCAGTATTTT.

CDR3 in DNA: TGTGCCAGCAGCTCCGGAGGGGTCACTGAAGCTTTCTTT. Translated, it gives CASSSGGVTEAFF. The chain joins TRBV5-4 to TRBJ1-1; D perhaps matches TRBD1 (5 bases). Germline loops: CDR1 SGHNT, CDR2 YYREEE (reference sequence). The CDR3 loop spans 13 amino acids. Trimming removed 3 bases from V and 4 bases from J, with 10 bases in between.

This chain joins TRBV5-1 and TRBJ2-7; D is possibly TRBD2 (5 bases). This CDR3 comprises 15 residues. V shed 0 bases and J shed 3 bases, with 13 bases lying between them. Germline loops: CDR1 SGHRS, CDR2 YFSETQ. This CDR3 is CASSLAAGGIYEQYF. CDR3 in DNA: TGCGCCAGCAGCTTGGCGGCGGGCGGCATCTACGAGCAGTACTTC.

The V and J genes are TRBV6-6 and TRBJ1-2; D is possibly TRBD1 (6 bases). Per the germline V gene, CDR1 is MNHNY and CDR2 is SVGAGI (reference sequence). The V end lost 4 bases, the J end lost 3 bases, and 9 bases lay between the germline ends. The CDR3 length is 13 residues. The CDR3 loop reads CASSSGDDYGYTF. The CDR3 DNA follows: TGTGCCAGCAGTTCAGGGGACGACTATGGCTACACCTTC.

The CDR3 nucleotides are TGTGCCAGCAGCTCGCGGACTAGCGGGACCGGGTGGGAGCAGTATTTT. Translating gives CASSSRTSGTGWEQYF. V and J are TRBV5-4 and TRBJ2-3, with TRBD2 matching 12 bases. This CDR3 contains 16 residues. CDR1 and CDR2 (germline): SGHNT, YYREEE (reference sequence). The V gene end was trimmed by 3 bases and the J gene end by 11 bases; junction bases not matched to a gene: 13.

This chain joins TRBV2 and TRBJ2-7, with a possible D match to TRBD1 (6 bases). Trimming stripped 8 bases from V and 1 base from J, with 15 bases between. The CDR3 extends over 14 amino acids. Germline V gene sequence: CDR1 SNHLY, CDR2 FYNNEI. CDR3: CASRRQDLSYEQYF. DNA for the CDR3: TGTGCCAGCCGACGACAGGATCTTTCCTACGAGCAGTACTTC. Full variable domain (outside the CDR3, taken from reference TRBV2 and TRBJ2-7): EPEVTQTPSHQVTQMGQEVILRCVPISNHLYFYWYRQILGQKVEFLVSFYNNEISEKSEIFDDQFSVERPDGSNFTLKIRSTKLEDSAMYFCASRRQDLSYEQYFGPGTRLTVT.

This clone has a single count. The CDR3 region has the DNA TGCGCCAGCGCCCTCGGTAGGTCGGGAGATACGCAGTATTTT. Its protein product is CASALGRSGDTQYF. This rearrangement joins TRBV5-1 to TRBJ2-3; no clear D. Trimming took 7 bases from V and 5 from J, leaving 17 bases between them. Germline-derived CDR1 and CDR2 are SGHRS and YFSETQ. This CDR3 is built from 14 residues.

The rearrangement links TRBV5-4 to TRBJ1-2; a possible D gene is TRBD1 (5 bases). The CDR3 extends over 15 amino acids. Trimming took off 0 bases at V and 6 bases at J, with 15 bases between the two ends. The germline gives CDR1 SGHNT, CDR2 YYREEE (reference sequence). The CDR3 DNA sequence: TGTGCCAGCAGCTTGGCCGTGGGGGGTCCGCATGGCTACACCTTC. Amino acids: CASSLAVGGPHGYTF.

The chain joins TRBV9 to TRBJ2-7; TRBD2 might be the D (7 bases). CDR3 length equals 15 residues. Trimming cost V 2 bases and J 1 base, with 13 bases left between them. Per germline, CDR1 SGDLS and CDR2 YYNGEE. CDR3 nucleotides: TGTGCCAGCAGCGTGGGGGGGGCCGTTTCCTACGAGCAGTACTTC. Translation gives CASSVGGAVSYEQYF.

The genes are TRBV7-9 and TRBJ1-6, with D unresolved. This CDR3 comprises 15 residues. Germline assignment: CDR1 SEHNR and CDR2 FQNEAQ (reference sequence). With 1 base removed from V and 0 bases from J, the gap between germline ends came to 4 bases. CDR3 loop: CASSLDSSYNSPLHF. CDR3 in DNA: TGTGCCAGCAGCTTAGACAGCTCCTATAATTCACCCCTCCACTTT.

The V gene is TRBV28, the J gene TRBJ2-3; 8 positions agree with TRBD1. The germline CDR1 and CDR2 sequences are MDHEN and SYDVKM. With 7 bases clipped from V and 5 bases from J, the junction kept 8 bases outside the gene matches. CDR3 length: 14 amino acids. The DNA for the CDR3 is TGTGCCAGCAAGGACGACAGGGGTAAAGATACGCAGTATTTT. Translation gives CASKDDRGKDTQYF.

The gene calls are TRBV7-3 and TRBJ2-1; 9 nucleotides align to TRBD2. The ends lost 0 bases at V and 6 bases at J; junction bases unmatched: 3. CDR3 length: 15 residues. Germline V lookup: CDR1 SGHTA, CDR2 FQGTGA. The DNA of the CDR3 is TGTGCCAGCAGCTTAACGCTAGCGGGGCGCAATGAGCAGTTCTTC. Its protein is CASSLTLAGRNEQFF.

The chain recombines TRBV6-1 with TRBJ2-1; perhaps TRBD2 as D (6 bases). Germline V gene sequence: CDR1 MNHNS, CDR2 SASEGT. The CDR3 covers 13 residues. V was shortened by 6 bases and J by 4 bases, with 10 bases between the two germline ends. The CDR3 region is CASRNGGYNEQFF. The DNA for the CDR3 is TGTGCCAGCAGAAATGGGGGGTACAATGAGCAGTTCTTC.

V usage is TRBV7-2 and J usage is TRBJ2-5; D is perhaps TRBD1 (5 bases). The CDR3 covers 14 residues. Trimming pared 2 bases from V and 5 bases from J, leaving 12 bases between. Germline lookup yields CDR1 SGHTA and CDR2 FQGNSA. Here the CDR3 DNA reads TGTGCCAGCAGCTTATCTCAGGGTGCGGAGACCCAGTACTTC. Its translation: CASSLSQGAETQYF.

The DNA for the CDR3 is TGTGCCAGCAGCTTAGCCGCCGACGGGAACCCCAATCAGCCCCAGCATTTT. Protein: CASSLAADGNPNQPQHF. The chain recombines TRBV7-6 with TRBJ1-5; D remains ambiguous. This CDR3 has 17 amino acids. Germline V gene lookup returns CDR1 SGHVS and CDR2 FNYEAQ. The V gene lost 0 bases and the J gene lost 3 bases, with 15 bases spanning the gap.

This chain joins TRBV28 and TRBJ2-7, with D perhaps TRBD2 (6 bases). The CDR3 is 13 residues long. Trimming took 4 bases from V and 6 from J, leaving 13 bases between them. The germline gives CDR1 MDHEN, CDR2 SYDVKM. DNA for the CDR3: TGTGCCAGCAGTTATGGGAGGAGGATCGAGCAGTACTTC. The encoded protein is CASSYGRRIEQYF.

This chain uses TRBV6-1 with TRBJ2-7; possibly TRBD1 for D (5 bases). Germline loops: CDR1 MNHNS, CDR2 SASEGT. V was clipped by 3 bases and J by 0 bases, with 12 bases between them. The CDR3 is 15 amino acids. CDR3 nucleotides: TGTGCCAGCAGTGACCCAGGGCAGGGCTCCTACGAGCAGTACTTC. Translated, it gives CASSDPGQGSYEQYF.

The rearrangement joins TRBV7-2 to TRBJ2-5; 8 nucleotides line up with TRBD2. Germline V gene data show CDR1 as SGHTA and CDR2 as FQGNSA. The CDR3 is made up of 17 amino acids. V gave up 3 bases and J gave up 2 bases; unmatched junction bases: 11. The CDR3 DNA reads TGTGCCAGCAGCTTGAATCCGGGACTAGGTGTTCAAGAGACCCAGTACTTC. Amino acid sequence: CASSLNPGLGVQETQYF.

The chain uses TRBV6-1 and TRBJ1-5; TRBD1 is a possible D gene (6 bases). The V gene lost 4 bases and the J gene lost 6 bases, with 22 bases spanning the gap. The CDR3 covers 17 residues. Germline V CDR1 and CDR2: MNHNS, SASEGT. This chain's CDR3 is CASSVPTGHTGGQPQHF. As DNA, the CDR3 is TGTGCCAGCAGTGTCCCAACGGGACACACTGGAGGTCAGCCCCAGCATTTT.

This clone was counted a single time. The CDR3 loop reads CASSKTTGIAEAFF. DNA for the CDR3: TGCGCCAGCAGCAAAACGACAGGGATCGCTGAAGCTTTCTTT. V usage is TRBV5-1 and J usage is TRBJ1-1; 7 positions match TRBD1. This CDR3 spans 14 amino acids. Losses at the gene ends were 4 bases for V and 6 bases for J; bases not matched to a gene: 9. Germline CDR1 is SGHRS and CDR2 is YFSETQ.

The chain recombines TRBV9 with TRBJ1-1, with TRBD1 matching 10 bases. The germline V gene has CDR1 SGDLS and CDR2 YYNGEE. Unmatched junction bases numbered 9, after V lost 3 bases and J lost 10 bases. The CDR3 is 14 amino acids. CDR3 nucleotides: TGTGCCAGCAGCGCTCAAGGACAGGGGGACCGAGCTTTCTTT. Translated: CASSAQGQGDRAFF.

The chain carries TRBV29-1 and TRBJ2-7, with 9 positions matching TRBD1. J lost 5 bases, V lost 1 base, and 9 bases had no gene match. The CDR3 contains 15 residues. Germline V gene data show CDR1 as SQVTM and CDR2 as ANQGSEA. DNA for the CDR3: TGCAGCGTTGAAGTTGGGACAGGGTCGGTCAACGAGCAGTACTTC. It is translated as CSVEVGTGSVNEQYF.